The 24 T cell receptor beta chains reported below all come from one sample, sequenced in a study of blood T cell repertoires in COVID-19 (dated by TCRdb to about 2020). Libraries were prepared through the immunoSEQ multiplex PCR assay. TCRdb retrieved this table from immuneACCESS and kept in-frame rearrangements only. Not all clones are present; in checked studies, unresolved V genes account for under half, and no reason is known for the remainder. The sample table contains some 270,000 clones; only one count was recorded for around 83% of them. The ten largest make up 1.5% of the sample. Sequenced: peripheral blood. The origin of the receptors is a woman in her 40s who had recovered from COVID-19.

The gene calls are TRBV5-6 and TRBJ1-1; D not resolved. The germline V and J ends were trimmed by 2 bases and 5 bases, with 10 bases remaining between them. CDR3 length equals 13 residues. CDR1 is SGHDT, CDR2 YYEEEE, per germline. The CDR3 spells CASSFGRRTEAFF. The CDR3 nucleotides are TGTGCCAGCAGCTTTGGAAGGCGGACTGAAGCTTTCTTT.

The chain recombines TRBV12-3 or TRBV12-4 with TRBJ1-5, with D possibly TRBD1 on 6 matching bases. The CDR3 totals 13 residues. V lost 7 bases and J 6 bases, leaving 13 bases between the germline ends. The CDR3 protein is CASTLGGVQPQHF. In DNA form, the CDR3 reads TGTGCCAGCACCTTAGGGGGGGTTCAGCCCCAGCATTTT.

About this clone itself: Other DNA sequences in the sample encode the same CDR3. V gene TRBV4-2 combines with J gene TRBJ2-5; 9 bases are a match to TRBD2. The CDR3 has 16 amino acids. V shed 0 bases, J shed 2 bases, and the junction held 4 bases outside the gene matches. The germline CDR1 and CDR2 sequences are LGHNA and YNFKEQ. This chain's CDR3 is CASSQDGAGGQETQYF. DNA for the CDR3: TGTGCCAGCAGCCAAGATGGAGCGGGGGGACAAGAGACCCAGTACTTC.

Here the CDR3 reads CASSFPGQSPYNEQFF. The CDR3 nucleotides are TGTGCCAGCAGCTTCCCGGGACAGAGTCCCTACAATGAGCAGTTCTTC. This rearrangement joins TRBV2 to TRBJ2-1; 7 bases fit TRBD1. The germline gives CDR1 SNHLY, CDR2 FYNNEI. This CDR3 is 16 amino acids long. Losses at the gene ends were 6 bases for V and 2 bases for J; bases not matched to a gene: 10.

The gene calls are TRBV28 and TRBJ2-5; D call uncertain. The V gene's germline CDR1 is MDHEN and CDR2 SYDVKM. This CDR3 spans 15 amino acids. The V end lost 4 bases, the J end lost 1 base, and 13 bases lay between the germline ends. DNA of the CDR3: TGTGCCAGCAGTTATACTCACAGTCTCCAAGAGACCCAGTACTTC. It encodes CASSYTHSLQETQYF.

The chain carries TRBV5-4 and TRBJ2-1; 8 bases are a match to TRBD2. Germline CDR1 is SGHNT and CDR2 is YYREEE (reference sequence). This CDR3 has 14 amino acids. V lost 6 bases, J lost 4 bases, and 6 bases stayed unmatched. CDR3: CASTSGTSYNEQFF. In DNA, the CDR3 is TGTGCCAGCACCTCCGGGACTAGTTACAATGAGCAGTTCTTC.

There are a few counts of this clone. The chain is built from TRBV19 and TRBJ1-2; D uncertain. The CDR3 covers 13 residues. Germline CDR1 LNHDA, CDR2 SQIVND (reference sequence). V lost 3 bases and J lost 8, with 13 bases in between. The CDR3 here is CASSISAGEGYTF. The CDR3 region has the DNA TGTGCCAGTAGTATTTCCGCTGGAGAGGGCTACACCTTC.

The CDR3 loop reads CASSQAPGGSYEQYF. DNA of the CDR3: TGTGCCAGCAGCCAGGCCCCAGGGGGTTCCTACGAGCAGTACTTC. V is TRBV3-1 (or the pseudogene TRBV3-2) and J is TRBJ2-7; 7 bases line up with TRBD1. This CDR3 has 15 amino acids. Germline CDR1 is LGHDT and CDR2 is YNNKEL (reference sequence). The trim removed 3 bases at V and 1 base at J, leaving 6 bases unmatched.

This clone was seen more than once but under ten times. The chain employs TRBV7-9 and TRBJ2-6; D gene uncertain. Trimming took 2 bases from V and 0 from J, leaving 14 bases between them. Germline lookup yields CDR1 SEHNR and CDR2 FQNEAQ (reference sequence). This CDR3 region has 18 residues. The CDR3 sequence: CASSLFPPSRSGANVLTF. CDR3 nucleotide sequence: TGTGCCAGCAGCTTATTCCCCCCAAGCCGCTCTGGGGCCAACGTCCTGACTTTC.

The chain combines TRBV27 with TRBJ1-4, with D unclear. The CDR3 contains 14 residues. CDR1 is MNHEY, CDR2 SMNVEV, per germline (reference sequence). V was clipped by 1 base and J by 7 bases, with 10 bases between them. The CDR3 DNA reads as TGTGCCAGCAGTTTATTTGCCGGAGGTGAAAAACTGTTTTTT. Translating gives CASSLFAGGEKLFF.

The chain's CDR3 is CASSILRQHSYNEQFF. CDR3 sequence (DNA): TGTGCCAGTAGTATTTTGCGGCAGCACTCCTACAATGAGCAGTTCTTC. J is TRBJ2-1 and V is TRBV19; D unclear. Germline CDR1 reads LNHDA; CDR2 reads SQIVND (reference sequence). The CDR3 contains 16 residues. V was cut by 3 bases and J by 0 bases, with 12 bases left in between.

This chain uses TRBV5-4 with TRBJ2-3; D is undetermined. V lost 1 base, J lost 1 base, and 13 bases lay in between. Germline V gene data show CDR1 as SGHNT and CDR2 as YYREEE (reference sequence). The length of the CDR3 is 16 residues. The CDR3 DNA sequence: TGTGCCAGCAGCTTGCCAGGTGGTGGTGGCACAGATACGCAGTATTTT. Translation gives CASSLPGGGGTDTQYF.

The chain employs TRBV6-1 and TRBJ2-7; possibly TRBD1 for D (5 bases). Per germline, CDR1 MNHNS and CDR2 SASEGT. V was clipped by 1 base and J by 4 bases, with 11 bases between them. The CDR3 consists of 14 residues. The DNA of the CDR3 is TGTGCCAGCAGTGAAGTTCAGGGTCGGTACGAGCAGTACTTC. It translates to CASSEVQGRYEQYF.

V is TRBV3-1 (or the pseudogene TRBV3-2) and J is TRBJ1-4; 9 bases agree with TRBD1. This CDR3 is 17 amino acids long. Unmatched junction bases numbered 3, after V lost 0 bases and J lost 1 base. Germline CDR1 reads LGHDT; CDR2 reads YNNKEL (reference sequence). The CDR3 is CASSQDGTGLTNEKLFF. The CDR3 region has the DNA TGTGCCAGCAGCCAAGACGGGACAGGGCTAACTAATGAAAAACTGTTTTTT.

The CDR3 DNA reads TGTGCCAGCAATTGGAGACAGGGGACCTACGAGCAGTACTTC. Translated: CASNWRQGTYEQYF. This chain uses TRBV2 with TRBJ2-7, with 8 bases fitting TRBD1. This CDR3 is 14 amino acids long. In germline, CDR1 is SNHLY, CDR2 FYNNEI. Trimming cost V 7 bases and J 2 bases; bases outside gene matches: 7.

The chain links TRBV2 to TRBJ2-7, with 10 bases aligning to TRBD1. The V gene end was trimmed by 5 bases and the J gene end by 3 bases; junction bases not matched to a gene: 4. The CDR3 extends over 14 amino acids. The V gene's germline CDR1 is SNHLY and CDR2 FYNNEI. The chain's CDR3 is CASSRQGADYEQYF. CDR3 nucleotide sequence: TGTGCCAGCAGTCGACAGGGGGCAGACTACGAGCAGTACTTC.

The V gene is TRBV9, the J gene TRBJ2-1; D perhaps matches TRBD1 (5 bases). Germline V lookup: CDR1 SGDLS, CDR2 YYNGEE. The germline V and J ends were trimmed by 2 bases and 7 bases, with 16 bases remaining between them. The CDR3 sequence is 15 residues long. CDR3 protein: CASSVQGLGFNEQFF. The CDR3 DNA sequence: TGTGCCAGCAGCGTTCAGGGTTTGGGTTTTAATGAGCAGTTCTTC.

The CDR3 DNA follows: TGTGCCATCAGTCCCGGACTAGCGGGCGACAATGAGCAGTTCTTC. Translated: CAISPGLAGDNEQFF. The chain joins TRBV10-3 to TRBJ2-1; 11 nucleotides align to TRBD2. Trimming removed 5 bases from V and 5 bases from J; junction bases left unmatched: 5. The CDR3 runs to 15 residues. The germline CDR1 and CDR2 sequences are ENHRY and SYGVKD.

This chain joins TRBV3-1 (or the pseudogene TRBV3-2) and TRBJ2-3; possibly TRBD1 for D (6 bases). This CDR3 contains 14 residues. The germline CDR1 and CDR2 sequences are LGHDT and YNNKEL (reference sequence). Between the trimmed V and J ends, which lost 0 bases and 2 bases, there was a span of 6 bases. The CDR3 coding sequence is TGTGCCAGCAGCCAAGAGGGGGCCACAGATACGCAGTATTTT. It is translated as CASSQEGATDTQYF.

The chain has TRBV2 and TRBJ2-5, with D perhaps matching TRBD1 (5 bases). Germline V gene sequence: CDR1 SNHLY, CDR2 FYNNEI. Trimming left V 5 bases short and J 5 bases short, with 15 bases between. This CDR3 contains 14 residues. The CDR3, as DNA: TGTGCCAGCAGTCTAAGGGCTTGGGGCGAGACCCAGTACTTC. Translating gives CASSLRAWGETQYF.

This clone came up a few times. V and J are TRBV20-1 and TRBJ1-5; possible D gene TRBD1, 5 bases. V was clipped by 3 bases and J by 3 bases, with 15 bases between them. The CDR3 is 15 residues long. Germline V gene lookup returns CDR1 DFQATT and CDR2 SNEGSKA (reference sequence). CDR3 sequence reads: CSASVWGLNNQPQHF. The CDR3 nucleotides are TGCAGTGCTAGTGTTTGGGGACTCAACAATCAGCCCCAGCATTTT.

The J gene is TRBJ2-7, the V gene TRBV9, with 9 bases matching TRBD1. Germline V lookup: CDR1 SGDLS, CDR2 YYNGEE. This CDR3 has 18 amino acids. V gave up 4 bases and J gave up 5 bases; unmatched junction bases: 19. This CDR3 is CASSPQPGQGLPRDEQYF. CDR3 bases: TGTGCCAGCAGCCCCCAACCGGGACAGGGACTCCCCCGGGACGAGCAGTACTTC. Supplemented by reference TRBV9 and TRBJ2-7, the full variable domain reads DSGVTQTPKHLITATGQRVTLRCSPRSGDLSVYWYQQSLDQGLQFLIQYYNGEERAKGNILERFSAQQFPDLHSELNLSSLELGDSALYFCASSPQPGQGLPRDEQYFGPGTRLTVT.

This clone has only one observation. V and J are TRBV7-3 and TRBJ2-3, with 7 bases fitting TRBD1. Germline CDR1 and CDR2: SGHTA and FQGTGA. This CDR3 comprises 14 residues. Germline trimming cut 5 bases from V and 4 bases from J; bases unmatched to any gene: 6. CDR3 sequence reads: CASSRQGNADTQYF. The DNA of the CDR3 is TGTGCCAGCAGCAGACAGGGAAACGCAGATACGCAGTATTTT.

This clone was seen a handful of times. The CDR3 sequence is CASSDPRRQGGNSPLHF. CDR3 sequence (DNA): TGTGCCAGCAGTGATCCCCGCCGACAGGGGGGTAATTCACCCCTCCACTTT. The chain links TRBV27 to TRBJ1-6; 9 bases fit TRBD1. The CDR3 has 17 residues. Looked up from germline, CDR1 is MNHEY and CDR2 is SMNVEV (reference sequence). The trim removed 5 bases at V and 6 bases at J, leaving 11 bases unmatched.